This record looks at one T cell receptor (beta chain) sequence and its context. Sequencing used immunoSEQ multiplex PCR; TCRdb keeps in-frame clones, though not all of them. The sample yields 250,000 to 300,000 clones, 85% to 90% seen once. Followed longitudinally, the Seattle patients had been enrolled during active infection. This entry belongs to a study of blood T cell repertoires in COVID-19. Across the study: From T cells, B-cell-depleted T cells, or PBMCs came the material, which was cDNA or gDNA.

Between the trimmed V and J ends, which lost 0 bases and 8 bases, there was a span of 9 bases. Germline-derived CDR1 and CDR2 are SGHDT and YYEEEE. This CDR3 comprises 13 residues. This clonotype originated in a woman in her thirties with COVID-19, enrolled during active disease. Sequencing was carried out using peripheral blood. The rearrangement links TRBV5-6 to TRBJ2-1; possibly TRBD2 for D (5 bases). CDR3 sequence (DNA): TGTGCCAGCAGCTTGGCGGAGAGGGATGAGCAGTTCTTC. This gives the protein CASSLAERDEQFF.